The rows below give T cell receptor beta chains drawn from one sample of a study of blood T cell repertoires in COVID-19. Produced via immunoSEQ multiplex PCR; TCRdb's table is partial and in-frame only. The data show some 350,000 clones, about 93% seen once. Sequencing was performed on peripheral blood. Receptors were obtained from a woman between 18 and 29 years old who had recovered from COVID-19. The CDR3 runs from the conserved cysteine through the conserved F or W. A D gene is named only where the DNA matches it firmly. Rows may omit the clone size; those that give it use once, few, many or a size class.

d_call | j_call | clone_size | v_call | cdr3_aa | cdr3_nt
TRBD1 | TRBJ1-5 | . | TRBV7-2 | CASSRDRGQPQHF | TGTGCCAGCAGCCGGGACAGGGGGCAGCCCCAGCATTTT
. | TRBJ1-2 | . | TRBV5-1 | CASSATEGYGYTF | TGCGCCAGCAGCGCGACGGAGGGCTATGGCTACACCTTC
. | TRBJ2-3 | . | TRBV19 | CASSGQTRDTQYF | TGTGCCAGTAGTGGACAAACGAGAGATACGCAGTATTTT
. | TRBJ1-2 | few | TRBV30 | CAWSGQFFSTF | TGTGCCTGGAGCGGACAGTTTTTTTCTACCTTC
. | TRBJ1-1 | . | TRBV7-9 | CASRAQGPRAFF | TGTGCCAGCAGGGCCCAGGGCCCGCGAGCTTTCTTT
. | TRBJ1-2 | . | TRBV9 | CASSVSPDSHTNYGYTF | TGTGCCAGCAGCGTTTCCCCGGACTCACATACCAACTATGGCTACACCTTC
. | TRBJ2-1 | . | TRBV4-3 | CASSQAGGGQFF | TGCGCCAGCAGCCAAGCCGGAGGAGGGCAGTTCTTC
. | TRBJ1-1 | . | TRBV6-4 | CASTRGEAFF | TGTGCCAGCACGCGGGGGGAAGCTTTCTTT
TRBD2 | TRBJ2-3 | . | TRBV5-1 | CASTLGGLADTDTQYF | TGCGCCAGCACCTTAGGGGGACTAGCGGACACAGATACGCAGTATTTT
. | TRBJ1-2 | . | TRBV30 | CAWIAGFGYGYTF | TGTGCCTGGATCGCCGGGTTCGGCTATGGCTACACCTTC
. | TRBJ2-3 | . | TRBV27 | CASSPSEGYTQYF | TGTGCCAGCAGTCCCAGTGAGGGCTATACGCAGTATTTT
TRBD2 | TRBJ2-5 | . | TRBV7-2 | CASSLLTSVETQYF | TGTGCCAGCAGCTTACTGACTAGCGTTGAGACCCAGTACTTC
. | TRBJ2-2 | . | TRBV9 | CASSVTRGGTGELFF | TGTGCCAGCAGCGTAACCAGGGGTGGCACCGGGGAGCTGTTTTTT
. | TRBJ1-2 | . | TRBV29-1 | CSAGTMQLNYGYTF | TGCAGCGCGGGGACAATGCAGCTTAACTATGGCTACACCTTC
TRBD2 | TRBJ2-2 | . | TRBV29-1 | CSVTSGAGNTGELFF | TGCAGCGTCACTAGCGGAGCGGGGAACACCGGGGAGCTGTTTTTT
TRBD1 | TRBJ2-1 | . | TRBV5-1 | CASSIRQGYNEQFF | TGCGCCAGCAGCATCAGACAGGGGTACAATGAGCAGTTCTTC
. | TRBJ2-1 | . | TRBV6-2/TRBV6-3 | CASSYRPSSSYNEQFF | TGTGCCAGCAGTTACCGGCCTAGCTCCTCCTACAATGAGCAGTTCTTC
TRBD1 | TRBJ2-5 | . | TRBV18 | CASSPPDRVGQETQYF | TGTGCCAGCTCACCACCGGACAGGGTAGGCCAAGAGACCCAGTACTTC
TRBD2 | TRBJ2-2 | . | TRBV13 | CASSAGLAGEVAGELFF | TGTGCCAGCAGCGCGGGACTAGCAGGAGAGGTCGCCGGGGAGCTGTTTTTT
. | TRBJ2-1 | . | TRBV7-9 | CASSLDGLYEQFF | TGTGCCAGCAGCTTAGATGGACTCTATGAGCAGTTCTTC
TRBD2 | TRBJ2-3 | . | TRBV20-1 | CSASSLAGDTQYF | TGCAGTGCTAGTTCGCTAGCGGGAGATACGCAGTATTTT
. | TRBJ2-2 | . | TRBV12-3/TRBV12-4 | CASSFVAGELFF | TGTGCCAGCAGTTTCGTTGCCGGGGAGCTGTTTTTT
TRBD2 | TRBJ2-1 | . | TRBV7-9 | CASSLAGGFNEQFF | TGTGCCAGCAGCTTGGCGGGAGGCTTTAATGAGCAGTTCTTC
. | TRBJ1-1 | . | TRBV7-8 | CASSFSGRDTEAFF | TGTGCCAGCAGCTTTAGCGGGAGGGACACTGAAGCTTTCTTT
TRBD2 | TRBJ2-1 | . | TRBV29-1 | CSVDLAGRLGEKQFF | TGCAGCGTTGATTTAGCGGGAAGGCTCGGGGAAAAGCAGTTCTTC
. | TRBJ1-1 | . | TRBV4-3 | CASSREGFNTEAFF | TGCGCCAGCAGCCGTGAGGGATTCAACACTGAAGCTTTCTTT
. | TRBJ2-3 | . | TRBV4-3 | CASSPTSQDTQYF | TGCGCCAGCAGCCCTACCTCGCAAGATACGCAGTATTTT
TRBD1 | TRBJ1-3 | . | TRBV6-5 | CASRPTGGSGNTIYF | TGTGCCAGCAGGCCAACAGGGGGCTCTGGAAACACCATATATTTT
. | TRBJ1-5 | . | TRBV30 | CAWSVRGGGNQPQHF | TGTGCCTGGAGTGTACGGGGGGGAGGCAATCAGCCCCAGCATTTT
TRBD1 | TRBJ1-1 | . | TRBV25-1 | CASTETGATTEAFF | TGTGCCAGCACCGAGACAGGGGCGACCACTGAAGCTTTCTTT
TRBD1 | TRBJ1-1 | . | TRBV9 | CASSPLETGGHTEAFF | TGTGCCAGCAGCCCCCTGGAGACAGGGGGTCACACTGAAGCTTTCTTT
TRBD1 | TRBJ1-2 | few | TRBV5-4 | CASRRQGGGYGYTF | TGTGCCAGCAGACGACAGGGGGGAGGCTATGGCTACACCTTC
. | TRBJ1-2 | once | TRBV6-6 | CASSYGPRSYGYTF | TGTGCCAGCAGTTACGGCCCGAGGAGCTATGGCTACACCTTC
TRBD2 | TRBJ2-1 | . | TRBV19 | CASSKTSGINNEQFF | TGTGCCAGTAGTAAGACTAGCGGGATAAACAATGAGCAGTTCTTC
TRBD1 | TRBJ1-6 | . | TRBV9 | CASSYGQGGSPLHF | TGTGCCAGCAGCTACGGACAGGGTGGTTCACCCCTCCACTTT
. | TRBJ1-1 | . | TRBV6-5 | CASSKQAEAFF | TGTGCCAGTTCAAAACAGGCTGAAGCTTTCTTT
. | TRBJ1-6 | . | TRBV5-4 | CASSLGDSPLHF | TGTGCCAGCAGCTTAGGGGATTCACCCCTCCACTTT
. | TRBJ1-1 | . | TRBV11-3 | CASSFTGMNTEAFF | TGTGCCAGCAGCTTCACCGGGATGAACACTGAAGCTTTCTTT
TRBD2 | TRBJ2-2 | . | TRBV6-6 | CASQWTSGTGELFF | TGTGCCAGCCAATGGACTAGCGGCACCGGGGAGCTGTTTTTT
. | TRBJ1-1 | . | TRBV5-6 | CASSLAGGLNTEAFF | TGTGCCAGCAGCTTGGCGGGGGGCCTGAACACTGAAGCTTTCTTT
. | TRBJ2-5 | . | TRBV6-7 | CASSRPRDIRETQYF | TGTGCCAGCAGTAGACCCCGGGACATAAGGGAGACCCAGTACTTC
. | TRBJ1-2 | . | TRBV6-5 | CASSRGHEVNYGYTF | TGTGCCAGCAGCCGAGGACACGAGGTTAACTATGGCTACACCTTC
. | TRBJ2-1 | . | TRBV5-4 | CASSRSGGPSSYNEQFF | TGTGCCAGCAGCCGGTCAGGGGGGCCGAGCTCCTACAATGAGCAGTTCTTC
. | TRBJ1-2 | . | TRBV7-2 | CASSPREIVYGYTF | TGTGCCAGCAGCCCCCGGGAGATTGTCTATGGCTACACCTTC
TRBD1 | TRBJ1-3 | . | TRBV7-9 | CASSPVTGISGNTIYF | TGTGCCAGCAGCCCCGTGACAGGGATCTCTGGAAACACCATATATTTT